The rows below give T cell receptor beta chains drawn from one sample of a study of tumor-infiltrating lymphocytes in primary liver carcinoma. TCRdb called the multiplex PCR reads again in MiXCR, with one record for every CDR3 protein. The repertoire holds about 100,000 distinct CDR3 sequences, with approximately 70% as singletons. Sequenced material: liver tumor tissue from sampling region 2. These receptors originate from a woman in her sixties or seventies with primary liver carcinoma and hepatitis B virus infection. Each CDR3 is given with its conserved first and last residue. D genes are given only for firm matches. Clone size, where shown, is once, few, many, or a class for clones that have expanded.

v_gene,j_gene,len,d_gene,abundance,CDR3nt,CDR3aa
TRBV4-2,TRBJ2-1,14,-,-,TGTGCCAGCAGCCCTCGGGACATGGTCAATGATCAGTTCTTC,CASSPRDMVNDQFF
TRBV9,TRBJ2-3,15,TRBD1,-,TGTGCCAGTAGCACAACGACAGGGGACACAGATACGCAGTATTTT,CASSTTTGDTDTQYF
TRBV11-2,TRBJ2-7,14,-,-,TGTGCCAGCAGCTTAGAGGGGGGAGGAGGACGGCAGTACTTC,CASSLEGGGGRQYF
TRBV5-4,TRBJ1-1,14,-,many,TGTGCCAGCAGCTTGGCCGAAGGGGGGACTGAAGCTTTCTTT,CASSLAEGGTEAFF
TRBV6-2/TRBV6-3,TRBJ2-7,14,TRBD2,-,TGTGCCAGCCGGCTAGCGGGAGAAGGGTATGAGCATTACTTC,CASRLAGEGYEHYF
TRBV4-1,TRBJ1-1,16,-,-,TGCGCCAACAGCCAAGATCGCAGGCCCTTGAACACTGAAGCTTTCTTT,CANSQDRRPLNTEAFF
TRBV19,TRBJ1-5,13,-,-,TGTGCCAGTACCCTGGGGGGTGCTCAGCCCCAGCATTTT,CASTLGGAQPQHF
TRBV28,TRBJ2-4,14,-,-,TGTGCCAGCAGTTATGGAGGGGCCAAAAACATTGAGTACTTC,CASSYGGAKNIEYF
TRBV11-3,TRBJ2-3,14,-,-,TGTGCCAGCAGCCAGGGGAAGGGGACAGATACGCAGTATTTT,CASSQGKGTDTQYF
TRBV11-3,TRBJ2-1,17,TRBD2,-,TGTACCAGCATCTTAGGTCGGGGGGAGTGGCGTGTCGATGAGCAGTTCTTC,CTSILGRGEWRVDEQFF
TRBV11-2,TRBJ2-7,15,TRBD1,-,TGTGCCAACAGCTTGGGACAGGGGAGAGGATACGAGGAGTACTTC,CANSLGQGRGYEEYF
TRBV29-1,TRBJ2-1,15,TRBD2,-,TGCAGCGTTGGGGTATCTAGCGGAACGTACAACGAGCAGTTCTTC,CSVGVSSGTYNEQFF
TRBV11-3,TRBJ2-1,15,-,-,TGTGCCGGCAGCTCACAGGTTCCTCTCAACAATGAACAGCTCTTC,CAGSSQVPLNNEQLF
TRBV6-1,TRBJ1-2,13,-,-,TGTGCCATCAGTGAGAGCTGGGAATATGGCTACACCTTC,CAISESWEYGYTF
TRBV11-2,TRBJ2-2,14,-,medium-sized,TGTGCCAGCAGCTCGGGACCTACAGGCGGGGAGCTGTTTTTT,CASSSGPTGGELFF
TRBV7-9,TRBJ2-4,14,-,-,TGTGTCAGCAGCGCTAACAGGGTAGGGGACATTCAGTACTTC,CVSSANRVGDIQYF
TRBV14,TRBJ2-1,16,-,many,TGTGCCAGCAGCTATCCCAGCGGAAGCTCCTACAATGAGCAGTTCTTC,CASSYPSGSSYNEQFF
TRBV10-2,TRBJ2-7,14,-,-,TGCGCCAGCAGTGACTGGGCAGGATTATACAAGCAGTACTTT,CASSDWAGLYKQYF
TRBV11-2,TRBJ2-5,16,-,-,TGTGCCAGCAGCCCCGGGGCTAGGGGGAGTAGAGATACCCAGTACTTC,CASSPGARGSRDTQYF
TRBV28,TRBJ2-2,16,-,-,TGTGCCAGCAGTATGGCTAGCGAGAGGAACACCGGGGAACTGTTTTTT,CASSMASERNTGELFF
TRBV12-3/TRBV12-4,TRBJ2-4,13,-,-,TGTGCCAACAGTTTAGGGGAAAAAAACATCCAGTACTTC,CANSLGEKNIQYF
TRBV29-1,TRBJ2-4,12,-,-,TGCAGTATTGGGACATCGCGGGGCATTCAGTACTTC,CSIGTSRGIQYF
TRBV29-1,TRBJ2-5,16,-,-,TGCAGCGTTGAGGGGGGCAGGGGGAAGACTGAAGAGAACCAGTACTTC,CSVEGGRGKTEENQYF
TRBV5-4,TRBJ2-7,14,-,-,TGTGCCGGCAGTGTCGGGACTGTCCCCTACGAGCAGTACTTC,CAGSVGTVPYEQYF
TRBV30,TRBJ2-6,16,-,-,TGTGCCTGGAGTGTAAAGTGTGAACCTGGGGCCAACGTCCTGACTTTC,CAWSVKCEPGANVLTF
TRBV24-1,TRBJ2-1,15,TRBD1,-,TGTGCCACCAGTGCCGGGACAGCTCCCTACAATGAGCAGTTCTTC,CATSAGTAPYNEQFF
TRBV20-1,TRBJ1-1,13,-,few,TGCAGTGCTAGTAAGGGACGAGTCACTGAAGCTTTCTTT,CSASKGRVTEAFF
TRBV11-3,TRBJ2-1,17,TRBD2,-,TGTGCCAGCAGTTCCCGGGAGGCGCGGACCATGGGCGATGAGCAGTTCTTC,CASSSREARTMGDEQFF
TRBV11-2,TRBJ2-5,13,-,-,TGTGCCAGCAGCATGGATATCGGGGGCCGCGAATACTTC,CASSMDIGGREYF
TRBV6-5,TRBJ2-2,15,TRBD2,once,TGTGCCAGGAGTCCGCGGGGGGGTGGAACCAGGGAGCTGTTTTTT,CARSPRGGGTRELFF
TRBV11-2,TRBJ2-3,11,-,-,TGTGCCAGCAGCCTAACAGATATGCAGTATTTT,CASSLTDMQYF
TRBV18,TRBJ2-1,12,-,-,TGTGCCAGCTCAAAGGCCCCTGAAGAGCAGTTCTTC,CASSKAPEEQFF
TRBV4-2,TRBJ2-3,15,-,-,TGTGCCAGTAGCCAAGATCCGGATAGCATAGATACGCAGTATTTT,CASSQDPDSIDTQYF
TRBV19,TRBJ1-1,14,TRBD1,few,TGTGCCAGTAGTGAGTACAGGGGTCGGACTGAAGCTTTCTTT,CASSEYRGRTEAFF
TRBV11-3,TRBJ2-7,14,-,-,TGTGTCAGCAGCTTAACGAGTTGGGGGTACGAGCAGTACTTC,CVSSLTSWGYEQYF
TRBV20-1,TRBJ1-4,14,-,-,TGCAGTGCTAGCCGGTCGGACCGGGGTGAAAAACTGTTTTTT,CSASRSDRGEKLFF
TRBV14,TRBJ1-2,16,TRBD1,medium-sized,TGTGCCAGCAGTCCATACGACCAGGGGGCCGACTATGGCTACACCTTC,CASSPYDQGADYGYTF
TRBV19,TRBJ1-5,14,-,-,TGTGCCAGTAGTATATGGCAGGGCCATCAGCCCCAGCATTTT,CASSIWQGHQPQHF
TRBV12-3/TRBV12-4,TRBJ1-1,16,-,-,TGTTCCAGCAGTTTAGCGCGGCCCCCTTACGCGAGTGAAGCATTCTTT,CSSSLARPPYASEAFF
TRBV5-1,TRBJ1-3,15,-,many,TGCGCCAGCAGCCCCGAGGGCGGCTCTGGAAACACCATATATTTT,CASSPEGGSGNTIYF
TRBV29-1,TRBJ2-3,13,-,-,TGCAGCGTTGAAGAAGAAGCCGGGGATGCACACTATTTT,CSVEEEAGDAHYF
TRBV5-1,TRBJ2-5,13,-,once,TGCGCCAGCAGCTTGGACGGCGAAGAGACCCAGTACTTC,CASSLDGEETQYF